Each of the 24 T cell receptor beta chains below was sequenced from the same sample in a study of PD-L1 blockade in urothelial cancer (dated by TCRdb to 2016 to 2017). The library was prepared using the immunoSEQ multiplex PCR assay. Not all clones reach the TCRdb copy of this immuneACCESS table, which keeps in-frame sequences only. Checked studies attribute under half of the gap to unresolved V genes and leave the rest unexplained. The sample table contains 70,000 to 90,000 clones; only one count was recorded for about four fifths of them. The ten largest clones represent over 7.5% of the sample. The starting material was PBMCs, obtained around atezolizumab (anti-PD-L1) treatment. The receptors were sampled from a man aged 65-85 years with urothelial cancer.

The chain couples TRBV27 to TRBJ1-5; D is unresolved. The CDR3 has 16 amino acids. V lost 3 bases and J 0 bases, leaving 12 bases between the germline ends. Germline CDR1 and CDR2: MNHEY and SMNVEV (reference sequence). DNA for the CDR3: TGTGCCAGCAGTTTCGCCGGGGTATATAGCAATCAGCCCCAGCATTTT. This translates into CASSFAGVYSNQPQHF.

V is TRBV11-3 and J is TRBJ2-7; D not resolved. Germline values: CDR1 SGHNT, CDR2 YENEEA. Trimming took off 5 bases at V and 6 bases at J, with 11 bases between the two ends. The CDR3 is 12 residues long. Here the CDR3 DNA reads TGTGCCAGCAGCGTCACCGGGTTCGAGCAGTACTTC. This sequence encodes CASSVTGFEQYF.

The rearrangement joins TRBV6-1 to TRBJ2-2; no clear D. Germline V lookup: CDR1 MNHNS, CDR2 SASEGT. The V gene lost 4 bases and the J gene lost 4 bases, with 7 bases spanning the gap. The CDR3 covers 13 residues. The CDR3 is CASSVVVTGELFF. DNA of the CDR3: TGTGCCAGCAGTGTAGTGGTCACCGGGGAGCTGTTTTTT.

The chain links TRBV5-1 to TRBJ2-3; 7 bases line up with TRBD1. Germline lookup yields CDR1 SGHRS and CDR2 YFSETQ. This CDR3 is 14 amino acids long. V lost 3 bases, J lost 1 base, and 2 bases stayed unmatched. CDR3 loop: CASSSTGGTDTQYF. CDR3 sequence (DNA): TGCGCCAGCAGCTCAACAGGGGGCACAGATACGCAGTATTTT.

This clone was counted only a few times. The rearrangement links TRBV2 to TRBJ2-1; 8 bases are a match to TRBD2. This CDR3 spans 13 amino acids. Losses at the gene ends were 10 bases for V and 7 bases for J; bases not matched to a gene: 9. Germline V gene data show CDR1 as SNHLY and CDR2 as FYNNEI. The CDR3 region is CATEREIANEQFF. CDR3 sequence (DNA): TGTGCCACTGAGCGGGAGATAGCGAATGAGCAGTTCTTC.

The chain couples TRBV7-9 to TRBJ2-1, with 7 nucleotides matching TRBD1. CDR1 is SEHNR and CDR2 is FQNEAQ in the germline V gene (reference sequence). The CDR3 covers 13 residues. V dropped 5 bases and J dropped 3; count of bases not matched to a gene: 1. The CDR3 nucleotides read TGTGCCAGCAGCGCAGGGGGCTACAATGAGCAGTTCTTC. Translated: CASSAGGYNEQFF.

This clone was seen only once. The chain joins TRBV16 to TRBJ2-6; D not resolved. Germline CDR1 reads KGHSY; CDR2 reads FQNENV. The V end lost 0 bases, the J end lost 0 bases, and 3 bases lay between the germline ends. The CDR3 runs to 15 residues. The CDR3 loop reads CASSQSYSGANVLTF. The CDR3, as DNA: TGTGCCAGCAGCCAATCGTACTCTGGGGCCAACGTCCTGACTTTC.

The V and J genes are TRBV30 and TRBJ2-5; maybe TRBD2 (5 bases). Trimming left V 4 bases short and J 1 base short, with 7 bases between. Germline loops: CDR1 GTSNPN, CDR2 SVGIG (reference sequence). The CDR3 length is 12 residues. The CDR3 spells CAWIGSQETQYF. The CDR3 DNA is TGTGCCTGGATAGGGAGCCAAGAGACCCAGTACTTC.

V is TRBV15 and J is TRBJ2-1; D may be TRBD2 (6 bases). V was pared by 0 bases and J by 2 bases, with 11 bases between. CDR3 length: 16 amino acids. CDR1 is LNHNV, CDR2 YYDKDF, per germline (reference sequence). CDR3 residues: CATSRDDGLTYNEQFF. The CDR3 nucleotides read TGTGCCACCAGCAGAGATGACGGACTAACCTACAATGAGCAGTTCTTC.

This clone was observed once. The CDR3 here is CASSLPLGGEEKLFF. DNA for the CDR3: TGCGCCAGCAGCCTCCCCCTCGGGGGAGAAGAAAAACTGTTTTTT. The gene calls are TRBV5-1 and TRBJ1-4; D perhaps matches TRBD1 (5 bases). V was shortened by 4 bases and J by 8 bases, with 18 bases between the two germline ends. The CDR3 covers 15 residues. Looked up from germline, CDR1 is SGHRS and CDR2 is YFSETQ.

The J gene is TRBJ1-1, the V gene TRBV27; 7 nucleotides agree with TRBD1. Germline V lookup: CDR1 MNHEY, CDR2 SMNVEV (reference sequence). CDR3 length: 14 amino acids. V was pared by 5 bases and J by 1 base, with 4 bases of the junction left unmatched. The CDR3 loop reads CASSDRVWNTEAFF. For the CDR3, the DNA is TGTGCCAGCAGTGACAGGGTATGGAACACTGAAGCTTTCTTT.

This clone has only one observation. This rearrangement joins TRBV9 to TRBJ1-5, with D hard to call. Germline V lookup: CDR1 SGDLS, CDR2 YYNGEE. CDR3 length: 15 residues. Trimming shortened V by 0 bases and J by 3 bases, and 10 bases separated the two germline ends. The CDR3 reads CASSVDGQFNQPQHF. The CDR3 DNA reads as TGTGCCAGCAGCGTAGATGGCCAGTTCAATCAGCCCCAGCATTTT.

The rearrangement links TRBV9 to TRBJ2-1; TRBD2 matches 9 bases. From germline, CDR1 is SGDLS and CDR2 YYNGEE. There are 17 residues in the CDR3. V lost 0 bases and J lost 7; bases outside the gene matches: 11. The CDR3 bases are TGTGCCAGCAGCGTAGAGTGGAAGCGGGAGGCCCTAAATGAGCAGTTCTTC. As protein: CASSVEWKREALNEQFF. Using reference TRBV9 and TRBJ2-1 for the parts outside the CDR3, the full variable domain is DSGVTQTPKHLITATGQRVTLRCSPRSGDLSVYWYQQSLDQGLQFLIQYYNGEERAKGNILERFSAQQFPDLHSELNLSSLELGDSALYFCASSVEWKREALNEQFFGPGTRLTVL.

The V and J genes are TRBV7-9 and TRBJ2-7; D is perhaps TRBD2 (6 bases). This CDR3 spans 15 amino acids. In germline, CDR1 is SEHNR, CDR2 FQNEAQ (reference sequence). Trimming left V 2 bases short and J 2 bases short, with 13 bases between. CDR3 bases: TGTGCCAGCAGCTTACCCGACGGAGGGGCCTACGAGCAGTACTTC. Protein sequence: CASSLPDGGAYEQYF.

The J gene is TRBJ2-3, the V gene TRBV6-5; 7 nucleotides align to TRBD2. This CDR3 is 15 amino acids long. V shed 2 bases and J 3 bases; nucleotides not matched to a gene: 5. The V gene's germline CDR1 is MNHEY and CDR2 SVGAGI. CDR3 amino acids: CASSYGISGTDTQYF. CDR3 sequence (DNA): TGTGCCAGCAGTTACGGGATTAGCGGGACAGATACGCAGTATTTT.

The chain links TRBV7-9 to TRBJ1-5; TRBD1 matches at 8 bases. This CDR3 is 14 amino acids long. The V gene end was trimmed by 4 bases and the J gene end by 5 bases; junction bases not matched to a gene: 4. Germline assignment: CDR1 SEHNR and CDR2 FQNEAQ (reference sequence). CDR3 region: CASSSLTGDQPQHF. CDR3 in DNA: TGTGCCAGCAGCTCCCTGACAGGGGATCAGCCCCAGCATTTT. Filled out from reference TRBV7-9 and TRBJ1-5, the complete variable domain reads DTGVSQNPRHKITKRGQNVTFRCDPISEHNRLYWYRQTLGQGPEFLTYFQNEAQLEKSRLLSDRFSAERPKGSFSTLEIQRTEQGDSAMYLCASSSLTGDQPQHFGDGTRLSIL.

This clone was detected ten times or more. CDR3 coding DNA: TGTGCCAGCAGCTTATTCGGGACAGGGTCCGACGAGCAGTACTTC. The encoded protein is CASSLFGTGSDEQYF. The V gene is TRBV11-3, the J gene TRBJ2-7; 9 bases map to TRBD1. After removal of 2 bases from V and 5 bases from J, the junction contained 7 bases not matched to a gene. The germline V gene has CDR1 SGHNT and CDR2 YENEEA. The CDR3 totals 15 residues.

The rearrangement links TRBV6-5 to TRBJ2-3; D gene uncertain. The CDR3 is made up of 14 amino acids. V shed 6 bases and J shed 0 bases, with 10 bases lying between them. Looked up from germline, CDR1 is MNHEY and CDR2 is SVGAGI. The CDR3 bases are TGTGCCAGCAGGCCAGGCTCTAGCACAGATACGCAGTATTTT. This gives the protein CASRPGSSTDTQYF.

The chain uses TRBV7-9 and TRBJ1-1; the match to TRBD1 covers 10 bases. The ends lost 2 bases at V and 5 bases at J; junction bases unmatched: 8. The germline V gene encodes CDR1 SEHNR and CDR2 FQNEAQ (reference sequence). The CDR3 sequence is 16 residues long. The CDR3 DNA reads TGTGCCAGCAGCTTAACGCGACAGGGGGCGCGAACTGAAGCTTTCTTT. Residues: CASSLTRQGARTEAFF.

The chain is built from TRBV11-2 and TRBJ2-2; 14 bases line up with TRBD2. Germline CDR1 reads SGHAT; CDR2 reads FQNNGV. The CDR3 spans 17 residues. V dropped 1 base and J dropped 6; count of bases not matched to a gene: 4. The CDR3 sequence: CASSLGRLAGGPGELFF. CDR3 bases: TGTGCCAGCAGCTTAGGGAGACTAGCGGGGGGGCCCGGGGAGCTGTTTTTT.

The chain joins TRBV15 to TRBJ1-1, with TRBD1 matching 9 bases. Germline V gene sequence: CDR1 LNHNV, CDR2 YYDKDF (reference sequence). The J segment lost 1 base and the V segment lost 4 bases, leaving 10 bases of the junction unmatched. This CDR3 contains 17 residues. For the CDR3, the DNA is TGTGCCACCAGCAAAGGAAAACAGGGGGCGCGGAACACTGAAGCTTTCTTT. This encodes CATSKGKQGARNTEAFF.

The J gene is TRBJ1-6, the V gene TRBV11-2; 10 positions match TRBD1. This CDR3 comprises 18 residues. Germline V lookup: CDR1 SGHAT, CDR2 FQNNGV. Losses at the gene ends were 5 bases for V and 0 bases for J; bases not matched to a gene: 7. The CDR3 DNA reads as TGTGCCAGCAGCCTACGGACAGGGGGTTCCTCCTATAATTCACCCCTCCACTTT. It codes for CASSLRTGGSSYNSPLHF. The variable domain in full, completed from reference TRBV11-2 and TRBJ1-6, reads EAGVAQSPRYKIIEKRQSVAFWCNPISGHATLYWYQQILGQGPKLLIQFQNNGVVDDSQLPKDRFSAERLKGVDSTLKIQPAKLEDSAVYLCASSLRTGGSSYNSPLHFGNGTRLTVT.

This chain joins TRBV7-9 and TRBJ2-1, with TRBD2 as a possible D gene (5 bases). The germline V and J ends were trimmed by 5 bases and 0 bases, with 14 bases remaining between them. CDR1 and CDR2 (germline): SEHNR, FQNEAQ (reference sequence). The CDR3 totals 16 residues. CDR3 loop: CASSPEDWSSYNEQFF. In nucleotides, the CDR3 is TGTGCCAGCAGCCCGGAGGACTGGAGCTCCTACAATGAGCAGTTCTTC.

The rearrangement uses TRBV6-5 and TRBJ2-1, with 7 bases identical to TRBD1. The germline V gene encodes CDR1 MNHEY and CDR2 SVGAGI. This CDR3 contains 16 residues. The V and J ends lost 1 base and 6 bases, in that order; junction bases with no gene match: 9. CDR3: CASSYYDRVGVNEQFF. The CDR3 DNA reads as TGTGCCAGCAGTTACTACGACAGGGTAGGGGTCAATGAGCAGTTCTTC.